The 31 T cell receptor beta chains presented below share a single source sample, sequenced in a study of response to subunit inactivated influenza vaccine. Via MiXCR, TCRdb re-called the RT-PCR reads, giving one row per CDR3 protein. The sample has 500,000 to 600,000 distinct CDR3 sequences; approximately 12% are singletons. Sequenced here: PBMCs from blood, sampled on the day of vaccination. The source of these receptors is a man aged 50 to 60 who received an inactivated influenza vaccine.

There are a few counts of this clonotype. V and J are TRBV4-3 and TRBJ1-1; D perhaps matches TRBD1 (5 bases). Trimming left V 4 bases short and J 1 base short, with 16 bases between. Germline V CDR1 and CDR2: LGHNA, YSLEER. The CDR3 extends over 16 amino acids. In nucleotides, the CDR3 is TGCGCCAGCAGCCTTATTACAGGCCAACCGAACACTGAAGCTTTCTTT. It translates to CASSLITGQPNTEAFF.

This chain joins TRBV7-9 and TRBJ2-7; no definite D call. CDR3 length: 14 residues. The germline V gene has CDR1 SEHNR and CDR2 FQNEAQ (reference sequence). V was clipped by 5 bases and J by 4 bases, with 15 bases between them. The chain's CDR3 is CASSPGRLRYEQYF. The CDR3 DNA is TGTGCCAGCAGCCCAGGACGGCTGAGGTACGAGCAGTACTTC.

This clonotype was recorded a few times. The chain uses TRBV21-1 and TRBJ2-5; TRBD1 reflects the table's D call only, with no check against the DNA. TRBV21-1 is given as a pseudogene. The CDR3 consists of 18 residues. DNA of the CDR3: TGTGCCAGCAGCACCCGGGGGGAAGACAGGGGGCGCGGGGAGACCCAGTACTTC. This translates into CASSTRGEDRGRGETQYF.

This clonotype has ten or more counts. The V call is TRBV6-5, the J call TRBJ2-2, with TRBD2 matching over 8 bases. CDR1 is MNHEY and CDR2 is SVGAGI in the germline V gene. The CDR3 spans 16 residues. The V and J ends lost 3 bases and 8 bases, in that order; junction bases with no gene match: 11. As DNA, the CDR3 is TGTGCCAGCAGTTATTCGGGGACTAGGGGAAGAGGGGAGCTGTTTTTT. Translating gives CASSYSGTRGRGELFF.

This clonotype was observed at least ten times. J is TRBJ2-5 and V is TRBV15; D possibly corresponds to TRBD1 (6 bases). Germline values: CDR1 LNHNV, CDR2 YYDKDF (reference sequence). V lost 0 bases, J lost 1 base, and 15 bases lay in between. This CDR3 spans 17 amino acids. CDR3 loop: CATSRDRGLGRQETQYF. CDR3 sequence (DNA): TGTGCCACCAGCAGAGATAGGGGGTTGGGACGCCAAGAGACCCAGTACTTC.

The genes are TRBV20-1 and TRBJ2-1, with 8 bases fitting TRBD2. Germline CDR1 is DFQATT and CDR2 is SNEGSKA (reference sequence). The CDR3 extends over 14 amino acids. The trim removed 2 bases at V and 7 bases at J, leaving 7 bases unmatched. The CDR3 coding sequence is TGCAGTGCTAGAAGATCAGCGGGAGAGAATGAGCAGTTCTTC. Its translation: CSARRSAGENEQFF.

This clonotype was counted only a few times. The genes are TRBV28 and TRBJ2-7; 9 bases align to TRBD1. The ends lost 6 bases at V and 0 bases at J; junction bases unmatched: 6. CDR3 length equals 15 residues. CDR1 and CDR2 (germline): MDHEN, SYDVKM. CDR3 sequence reads: CASRGPGQGSYEQYF. CDR3 coding DNA: TGTGCCAGCAGAGGTCCGGGACAGGGCTCCTACGAGCAGTACTTC.

This clonotype was seen a few times. The chain employs TRBV28 and TRBJ2-7; weak D call: TRBD1 (5 bases). The V gene lost 5 bases and the J gene lost 6 bases, with 11 bases spanning the gap. CDR1 and CDR2 (germline): MDHEN, SYDVKM. The CDR3 sequence is 12 residues long. This CDR3 is CASSIQGREQYF. The CDR3 DNA follows: TGTGCCAGCAGTATCCAGGGCCGCGAGCAGTACTTC.

A few counts support this clonotype. The V call is TRBV20-1, the J call TRBJ2-5; TRBD2 aligns across 8 bases. The CDR3 consists of 14 residues. The junction had 7 bases not matched to a gene; V was cut back by 5 bases and J by 2 bases. Per germline, CDR1 DFQATT and CDR2 SNEGSKA (reference sequence). The CDR3 DNA is TGCAGTGCTGAAGCGGGGGCCGATCAAGAGACCCAGTACTTC. Its translation is CSAEAGADQETQYF.

The V call is TRBV3-1, the J call TRBJ2-5, with D maybe TRBD1 (5 bases). The CDR3 covers 15 residues. The V and J ends lost 4 bases and 1 base respectively, with 13 bases between them. CDR1 and CDR2 (germline): LGHDT, YNNKEL (reference sequence). The chain's CDR3 is CASSLKPTVQETQYF. The CDR3 DNA reads TGTGCCAGCAGCCTCAAACCGACAGTCCAAGAGACCCAGTACTTC.

The sample holds a few counts of this clonotype. The CDR3 DNA sequence: TGCAGCGTTGAAGGGACAGAGTCAGGCGGCTACACCTTC. Amino acid sequence: CSVEGTESGGYTF. The gene calls are TRBV29-1 and TRBJ1-2; D is perhaps TRBD1 (6 bases). The germline gives CDR1 SQVTM, CDR2 ANQGSEA. Trimming shortened V by 1 base and J by 8 bases, and 14 bases separated the two germline ends. The CDR3 is 13 amino acids. Based on the CDR3 plus reference TRBV29-1 and TRBJ1-2, the full variable domain is SAVISQKPSRDICQRGTSLTIQCQVDSQVTMMFWYRQQPGQSLTLIATANQGSEATYESGFVIDKFPISRPNLTFSTLTVSNMSPEDSSIYLCSVEGTESGGYTFGSGTRLTVV.

This clonotype was counted ten times or more. The gene calls are TRBV20-1 and TRBJ2-7; 9 bases align to TRBD2. The CDR3 is 14 residues long. Per germline, CDR1 DFQATT and CDR2 SNEGSKA (reference sequence). V shed 4 bases and J 6 bases; nucleotides not matched to a gene: 10. CDR3: CSAKRTSAGGEQYF. The CDR3 DNA follows: TGCAGTGCTAAACGGACTAGCGCAGGGGGCGAGCAGTACTTC.

The sample holds a few counts of this clonotype. The rearrangement links TRBV28 to TRBJ2-7; no firm D call. This CDR3 spans 14 amino acids. V lost 7 bases, J lost 5 bases, and 18 bases lay in between. The V gene's germline CDR1 is MDHEN and CDR2 SYDVKM. CDR3 bases: TGTGCCAGCAATAACCGGGCCCTATCCCACGAGCAGTACTTC. Protein sequence: CASNNRALSHEQYF. The whole variable domain, remainder taken from reference TRBV28 and TRBJ2-7, is DVKVTQSSRYLVKRTGEKVFLECVQDMDHENMFWYRQDPGLGLRLIYFSYDVKMKEKGDIPEGYSVSREKKERFSLILESASTNQTSMYLCASNNRALSHEQYFGPGTRLTVT.

The chain is built from TRBV29-1 and TRBJ2-7, with a possible D match to TRBD1 (6 bases). This CDR3 spans 13 amino acids. V was clipped by 1 base and J by 5 bases, with 12 bases between them. Germline-derived CDR1 and CDR2 are SQVTM and ANQGSEA. CDR3 protein: CSVEGIGGNEQYF. The CDR3 DNA reads TGCAGCGTTGAAGGGATAGGGGGTAACGAGCAGTACTTC.

V and J are TRBV7-6 and TRBJ2-2; weak D call: TRBD1 (6 bases). The V gene's germline CDR1 is SGHVS and CDR2 FNYEAQ. The CDR3 length is 15 residues. Trimming removed 2 bases at V and 2 bases at J, with 9 bases between. The CDR3 DNA is TGTGCCAGCAGCTTATTCGGGACAAACACCGGGGAGCTGTTTTTT. Protein product: CASSLFGTNTGELFF. The full variable domain, rest sourced from reference TRBV7-6 and TRBJ2-2, is GAGVSQSPRYKVTKRGQDVALRCDPISGHVSLYWYRQALGQGPEFLTYFNYEAQQDKSGLPNDRFSAERPEGSISTLTIQRTEQRDSAMYRCASSLFGTNTGELFFGEGSRLTVL.

V usage is TRBV5-1 and J usage is TRBJ2-7; D perhaps matches TRBD1 (7 bases). CDR1 SGHRS and CDR2 YFSETQ come from the germline V gene. Trimming took off 4 bases at V and 4 bases at J, with 15 bases between the two ends. This CDR3 is built from 14 residues. This chain's CDR3 is CASSGRDSQYEQYF. CDR3 bases: TGCGCCAGCAGCGGGCGGGACAGCCAATACGAGCAGTACTTC.

This clonotype was detected a few times. CDR3 DNA: TGTGCCAGCAGCGATACCGGGACAGGGATCACAGATACGCAGTATTTT. Translation gives CASSDTGTGITDTQYF. V usage is TRBV7-9 and J usage is TRBJ2-3; 9 positions match TRBD1. Germline trimming cut 5 bases from V and 2 bases from J; bases unmatched to any gene: 8. The CDR3 extends over 16 amino acids. Per germline, CDR1 SEHNR and CDR2 FQNEAQ (reference sequence).

The CDR3 loop reads CSVEMLQGTTDTQYF. In nucleotides, the CDR3 is TGCAGCGTTGAGATGCTCCAGGGGACCACAGATACGCAGTATTTT. The rearrangement links TRBV29-1 to TRBJ2-3, with D tentatively TRBD1 (6 bases). Germline lookup yields CDR1 SQVTM and CDR2 ANQGSEA. V was cut by 3 bases and J by 2 bases, with 15 bases left in between. CDR3 length: 15 residues.

V usage is TRBV7-2 and J usage is TRBJ2-1; D is uncertain. The CDR3 contains 14 residues. CDR1 and CDR2 from the germline V gene are SGHTA and FQGNSA. Between the trimmed V and J ends, which lost 5 bases and 9 bases, there was a span of 17 bases. The CDR3: CASSLGSRVGEQFF. CDR3 DNA sequence: TGTGCCAGCAGCCTCGGATCTAGGGTCGGTGAGCAGTTCTTC.

This sequence joins TRBV28 and TRBJ2-1; 8 positions match TRBD1. The germline V gene encodes CDR1 MDHEN and CDR2 SYDVKM. V shed 8 bases, J shed 7 bases, and the junction held 7 bases outside the gene matches. CDR3 length: 13 amino acids. The CDR3 DNA sequence: TGTGCCAGCCGAAGGACAGGGTCTAATGAGCAGTTCTTC. Translated, it gives CASRRTGSNEQFF.

This clonotype was recorded a few times. The chain employs TRBV28 and TRBJ1-2; 11 nucleotides line up with TRBD1. The V gene end was trimmed by 6 bases and the J gene end by 0 bases; junction bases not matched to a gene: 6. The length of the CDR3 is 16 residues. The germline V gene encodes CDR1 MDHEN and CDR2 SYDVKM. The CDR3 loop reads CASRDGQGASNYGYTF. The CDR3 DNA sequence: TGTGCCAGCAGGGATGGACAGGGGGCCTCTAACTATGGCTACACCTTC.

V gene TRBV20-1 combines with J gene TRBJ1-1; TRBD1 might be the D (5 bases). Germline-derived CDR1 and CDR2 are DFQATT and SNEGSKA (reference sequence). This CDR3 is 14 amino acids long. The CDR3, as DNA: TGCAGAAGCTTAAGGGGAAGTATGAACACTGAAGCTTTCTTT. Its protein is CRSLRGSMNTEAFF.

Written as DNA, the CDR3 is TGTGCCAGCAGCCAAGACTCCGAGACTAATGAAAAACTGTTTTTT. Amino acid sequence: CASSQDSETNEKLFF. This chain links TRBV4-2 with TRBJ1-4; the D is unclear. Germline-derived CDR1 and CDR2 are LGHNA and YNFKEQ. The CDR3 is 15 residues long. V lost 0 bases to trimming and J lost 2 bases, with 7 bases between them.

This clonotype was picked up many times. J is TRBJ2-1 and V is TRBV12-3 or TRBV12-4, with 7 bases aligning to TRBD2. V dropped 1 base and J dropped 4; count of bases not matched to a gene: 4. The CDR3 extends over 15 amino acids. The CDR3, as DNA: TGTGCCAGCAGTTTAGGGGGAGGGAAGTACAATGAGCAGTTCTTC. Translated: CASSLGGGKYNEQFF.

On this clonotype: Since no conserved phenylalanine or tryptophan closes the CDR3, a read error is the likely cause. V usage is TRBV18 and J usage is TRBJ2-1; D is perhaps TRBD1 or TRBD2 (5 bases each). The V gene lost 4 bases and the J gene lost 4 bases, with 8 bases spanning the gap. Germline values: CDR1 KGHSH, CDR2 LQKENI. The CDR3 is 13 residues long. CDR3 nucleotide sequence: TGTGCCAGCTCACACGGGGCTTACAATGAGCAGTTCGTC. It encodes CASSHGAYNEQFV.

In its sample, this clonotype was seen a few times. The chain is built from TRBV12-3 or TRBV12-4 and TRBJ2-7; D is perhaps TRBD2 (6 bases). The CDR3 is 15 amino acids. V was shortened by 0 bases and J by 2 bases, with 11 bases between the two germline ends. CDR3 nucleotides: TGTGCCAGCAGTTTAGCGCGGGACGGCCCCTACGAGCAGTACTTC. This gives the protein CASSLARDGPYEQYF.

This clonotype was counted a few times. The chain has TRBV5-6 and TRBJ1-2; the match to TRBD1 covers 7 bases. The junction had 4 bases not matched to a gene; V was cut back by 0 bases and J by 2 bases. The germline gives CDR1 SGHDT, CDR2 YYEEEE. CDR3 length: 15 residues. CDR3 coding DNA: TGTGCCAGCAGCTTGGCCCGGACAGGAAACTATGGCTACACCTTC. Protein product: CASSLARTGNYGYTF. The variable domain in full, completed from reference TRBV5-6 and TRBJ1-2, reads DAGVTQSPTHLIKTRGQQVTLRCSPKSGHDTVSWYQQALGQGPQFIFQYYEEEERQRGNFPDRFSGHQFPNYSSELNVNALLLGDSALYLCASSLARTGNYGYTFGSGTRLTVV.

The chain combines TRBV5-5 with TRBJ1-5; possibly TRBD1 for D (6 bases). The CDR3 covers 16 residues. Germline CDR1 is SGHKS and CDR2 is YYEKEE (reference sequence). V lost 4 bases, J lost 5 bases, and 19 bases lay in between. CDR3 coding DNA: TGTGCCAGCAGCCCCAGGGGACACGCCTCAGATCAGCCCCAGCATTTT. Amino acid sequence: CASSPRGHASDQPQHF.

In this sample, this clonotype turned up a few times. The rearrangement links TRBV7-2 to TRBJ1-6; 10 nucleotides line up with TRBD1. The CDR3 is 16 residues long. V was pared by 5 bases and J by 7 bases, with 8 bases of the junction left unmatched. The germline CDR1 and CDR2 sequences are SGHTA and FQGNSA. The CDR3 nucleotides read TGTGCCAGCAGCCAGGACAGGGGGGCGAGAAATTCACCCCTCCACTTT. Translated, it gives CASSQDRGARNSPLHF.

This clonotype was seen at least ten times. V usage is TRBV12-3 or TRBV12-4 and J usage is TRBJ2-5; TRBD1 agrees at 7 bases. Germline trimming cut 5 bases from V and 5 bases from J; bases unmatched to any gene: 8. CDR3 length: 14 amino acids. In nucleotides, the CDR3 is TGTGCCAGCAGTGCGACAGGGATGAGTGAGACCCAGTACTTC. Translating gives CASSATGMSETQYF.

This clonotype has just a few counts. The gene calls are TRBV10-3 and TRBJ2-7; D not resolved. Germline CDR1 and CDR2: ENHRY and SYGVKD. Trimming cost V 0 bases and J 4 bases, with 13 bases left between them. This CDR3 spans 15 amino acids. CDR3 protein: CAISESELRIYEQYF. The CDR3 nucleotides read TGTGCCATCAGTGAGTCCGAGTTGAGGATTTACGAGCAGTACTTC.